The next 23 T cell receptor beta chains were all read from a single sample in a study of blood T cell repertoires in COVID-19. Clones were read by immunoSEQ multiplex PCR, and TCRdb kept only the in-frame ones, dropping some. The sample gives around 130,000 clones, roughly nine tenths of which show up once; approximately 27% is in the top ten. The specimen sequenced was peripheral blood. These receptors all stem from a man aged 65-85 years with active or convalescent COVID-19.

This chain connects TRBV12-3 or TRBV12-4 to TRBJ2-3, with TRBD2 matching over 8 bases. CDR3 length equals 13 residues. The ends lost 6 bases at V and 5 bases at J; junction bases unmatched: 4. DNA for the CDR3: TGTGCCAGCAGCCGGGGGGGAGTAGATACGCAGTATTTT. Translated: CASSRGGVDTQYF.

The chain couples TRBV10-2 to TRBJ2-6; D is unclear. This CDR3 is 16 amino acids long. V lost 8 bases and J 4 bases, leaving 18 bases between the germline ends. Germline V gene data show CDR1 as WSHSY and CDR2 as SAAADI. The CDR3 DNA sequence: TGCGCCAGCTCTCCAGACACCTGGGCGGGGGCCAACGTCCTGACTTTC. Residues: CASSPDTWAGANVLTF.

This clone showed up just once. The chain is built from TRBV4-1 and TRBJ1-1; D unresolved. Germline CDR1 reads MGHRA; CDR2 reads YSYEKL. V lost 1 base, J lost 3 bases, and 6 bases lay in between. The CDR3 runs to 13 residues. CDR3 residues: CASSQVQDTEAFF. DNA for the CDR3: TGCGCCAGCAGCCAAGTGCAGGACACTGAAGCTTTCTTT.

The chain recombines TRBV7-2 with TRBJ2-1; D gene ambiguous. Germline assignment: CDR1 SGHTA and CDR2 FQGNSA. CDR3 length: 12 amino acids. Trimming removed 6 bases at V and 5 bases at J, with 8 bases between. CDR3 nucleotides: TGTGCCAGCAGAGCGAGTCACAATGAGCAGTTCTTC. Amino acid sequence: CASRASHNEQFF.

The gene calls are TRBV18 and TRBJ1-4, with unresolved D. The CDR3 sequence is 15 residues long. Trimming removed 2 bases at V and 0 bases at J, with 7 bases between. Germline V gives CDR1 KGHSH, CDR2 LQKENI. The CDR3 spells CASSPNGATNEKLFF. In DNA form, the CDR3 reads TGTGCCAGCTCACCAAACGGTGCAACTAATGAAAAACTGTTTTTT.

This clone was detected once. The V gene is TRBV18, the J gene TRBJ1-5, with D possibly being TRBD1 (6 bases). The ends were cut back, 3 bases at V and 5 bases at J, with 11 bases in the middle. The CDR3 runs to 14 residues. Germline values: CDR1 KGHSH, CDR2 LQKENI. The chain's CDR3 is CASSPKQGYQPQHF. For the CDR3, the DNA is TGTGCCAGCTCACCGAAACAGGGCTATCAGCCCCAGCATTTT.

V and J are TRBV5-4 and TRBJ1-4, with D maybe TRBD1 (6 bases). This CDR3 contains 12 residues. Germline V gene data show CDR1 as SGHNT and CDR2 as YYREEE (reference sequence). V lost 0 bases and J lost 12, with 9 bases in between. CDR3 amino acids: CASSLGAGELFF. The DNA of the CDR3 is TGTGCCAGCAGCTTGGGGGCAGGGGAACTGTTTTTT.

This clone has just a few counts. The chain combines TRBV19 with TRBJ1-5; D perhaps matches TRBD1 (5 bases). Germline lookup yields CDR1 LNHDA and CDR2 SQIVND (reference sequence). The CDR3 is 14 amino acids. V was clipped by 3 bases and J by 4 bases, with 10 bases between them. CDR3 region: CASSISAGNQPQHF. CDR3 DNA: TGTGCCAGTAGTATCTCGGCAGGGAATCAGCCCCAGCATTTT.

The chain combines TRBV7-9 with TRBJ1-1; D is unclear. V was pared by 8 bases and J by 0 bases, with 19 bases between. Germline values: CDR1 SEHNR, CDR2 FQNEAQ (reference sequence). CDR3 size: 16 residues. The CDR3 nucleotides are TGTGCCAGCTCCCGAGGAGGGTTGGGGATGAACACTGAAGCTTTCTTT. Its translation: CASSRGGLGMNTEAFF.

The genes are TRBV6-5 and TRBJ1-1; D may be TRBD1 (6 bases). V lost 2 bases to trimming and J lost 0 bases, with 7 bases between them. CDR3 size: 14 residues. The germline gives CDR1 MNHEY, CDR2 SVGAGI. CDR3 nucleotide sequence: TGTGCCAGCAGTTACACAGGGATGAACACTGAAGCTTTCTTT. It encodes CASSYTGMNTEAFF.

The J gene is TRBJ1-5, the V gene TRBV24-1; weak D call: TRBD1 (5 bases). Trimming cost V 6 bases and J 4 bases, with 12 bases left between them. This CDR3 has 14 amino acids. Germline lookup yields CDR1 KGHDR and CDR2 SFDVKD. The CDR3 sequence is CATSRGGGNQPQHF. As DNA, the CDR3 is TGTGCCACCAGTCGGGGGGGAGGGAATCAGCCCCAGCATTTT.

This clone was detected once. This chain links TRBV9 with TRBJ2-1; D gene ambiguous. Trimming took 3 bases from V and 4 from J, leaving 8 bases between them. CDR1 is SGDLS, CDR2 YYNGEE, per germline. The CDR3 loop spans 13 amino acids. The CDR3 region is CASSAENYNEQFF. In DNA form, the CDR3 reads TGTGCCAGCAGCGCAGAAAATTACAATGAGCAGTTCTTC.

The chain recombines TRBV5-1 with TRBJ1-1; no clear D gene. Looked up from germline, CDR1 is SGHRS and CDR2 is YFSETQ. This CDR3 comprises 14 residues. V lost 0 bases and J 2 bases, leaving 8 bases between the germline ends. Written as DNA, the CDR3 is TGCGCCAGCAGCTTGGTGGTAGCCAACACTGAAGCTTTCTTT. It yields the protein CASSLVVANTEAFF.

The chain links TRBV25-1 to TRBJ2-1, with 7 bases identical to TRBD1. J lost 2 bases, V lost 3 bases, and 1 base had no gene match. CDR1 and CDR2 (germline): MGHDK, SYGVNS. The CDR3 sequence is 14 residues long. Written as DNA, the CDR3 is TGTGCCAGCAGTGAGACAGGGACCTACAATGAGCAGTTCTTC. It encodes CASSETGTYNEQFF.

The chain carries TRBV30 and TRBJ1-5, with TRBD1 identical over 7 bases. Per germline, CDR1 GTSNPN and CDR2 SVGIG (reference sequence). The ends lost 0 bases at V and 4 bases at J; junction bases unmatched: 9. The CDR3 totals 16 residues. The CDR3 coding sequence is TGTGCCTGGAGTGTAGGTTTGGGACAGAGAAATCAGCCCCAGCATTTT. It translates to CAWSVGLGQRNQPQHF.

This clone appeared a single time. The rearrangement links TRBV11-2 to TRBJ1-1, with 10 nucleotides matching TRBD1. The CDR3 length is 14 residues. V dropped 3 bases and J dropped 4; count of bases not matched to a gene: 2. Germline V gives CDR1 SGHAT, CDR2 FQNNGV. In DNA form, the CDR3 reads TGTGCCAGCAGCTTCGGACAGGGGGGCACTGAAGCTTTCTTT. This codes for CASSFGQGGTEAFF.

The chain couples TRBV27 to TRBJ1-1; D not resolved. Germline CDR1 and CDR2: MNHEY and SMNVEV (reference sequence). Trimming shortened V by 0 bases and J by 4 bases, and 12 bases separated the two germline ends. The CDR3 covers 15 residues. CDR3 in DNA: TGTGCCAGCAGTTTATCGAAGGCAGCGGGCACTGAAGCTTTCTTT. It yields the protein CASSLSKAAGTEAFF.

The J gene is TRBJ2-3, the V gene TRBV24-1; a weak D match, TRBD2 (6 bases). The length of the CDR3 is 15 residues. Deletions cut 6 bases from V and 1 base from J, with 13 bases between. Germline CDR1 reads KGHDR; CDR2 reads SFDVKD. CDR3: CATSISGGGTDTQYF. The CDR3 DNA follows: TGTGCCACCAGTATTAGCGGAGGGGGCACAGATACGCAGTATTTT.

The chain links TRBV25-1 to TRBJ2-1, with TRBD2 matching over 16 bases. CDR1 MGHDK and CDR2 SYGVNS come from the germline V gene. The CDR3 contains 18 residues. The junction had 6 bases not matched to a gene; V was cut back by 7 bases and J by 0 bases. This CDR3 is CASTGGTSGRVSYNEQFF. The CDR3 region has the DNA TGTGCCAGCACTGGAGGGACTAGCGGGAGGGTCTCCTACAATGAGCAGTTCTTC.

This chain links TRBV15 with TRBJ1-5, with D possibly being TRBD1 (6 bases). This CDR3 is 15 amino acids long. V lost 1 base and J lost 0, with 7 bases in between. Germline V CDR1 and CDR2: LNHNV, YYDKDF (reference sequence). The CDR3 DNA follows: TGTGCCACCAGCAGAGGACAGGCTAGCAATCAGCCCCAGCATTTT. Translation gives CATSRGQASNQPQHF.

This clone has just one count. The gene calls are TRBV30 and TRBJ2-7; D uncertain. Looked up from germline, CDR1 is GTSNPN and CDR2 is SVGIG (reference sequence). The length of the CDR3 is 12 residues. Trimming cost V 0 bases and J 0 bases, with 3 bases left between them. CDR3 protein: CAWSVYSYEQYF. CDR3 in DNA: TGTGCCTGGAGTGTATACTCCTACGAGCAGTACTTC.

The chain has TRBV19 and TRBJ2-1, with a tentative D call TRBD1 (7 bases). CDR3 length equals 17 residues. V dropped 3 bases and J dropped 6 bases, with 21 bases sitting between them. The germline CDR1 and CDR2 sequences are LNHDA and SQIVND (reference sequence). The CDR3 sequence is CASSMRLVRGPGNEQFF. The CDR3, as DNA: TGTGCCAGTAGTATGCGACTAGTAAGGGGGCCGGGCAATGAGCAGTTCTTC.

This clone was counted between two and nine times. This chain joins TRBV5-6 and TRBJ2-1; TRBD1 might be the D (5 bases). With 0 bases removed from V and 2 bases from J, the gap between germline ends came to 9 bases. Germline V gene data show CDR1 as SGHDT and CDR2 as YYEEEE. The CDR3 runs to 15 residues. The CDR3 DNA reads as TGTGCCAGCAGCTTGGCGTTGGGGCCCTACAATGAGCAGTTCTTC. Translation: CASSLALGPYNEQFF. The complete variable domain, with remaining parts taken from reference TRBV5-6 and TRBJ2-1, reads DAGVTQSPTHLIKTRGQQVTLRCSPKSGHDTVSWYQQALGQGPQFIFQYYEEEERQRGNFPDRFSGHQFPNYSSELNVNALLLGDSALYLCASSLALGPYNEQFFGPGTRLTVL.